Below, 18 T cell receptor beta chains from the same sample are listed, as sequenced in a study of T-cell memory formation after mild COVID-19. Using its own MiXCR run on the 5' RACE reads, TCRdb lists one record per CDR3 protein. The table shows under 350,000 distinct CDR3 sequences, with about 16% occurring only once. The material sequenced was PBMCs or a T cell subset sorted from them (not recorded which). These receptors all stem from a man in his late teens or twenties who had mild COVID-19 (a few samples of this study predate the infection). Cell type and time point are not known.

This clonotype came up a few times. This chain uses TRBV2 with TRBJ2-3, with D uncertain. The germline gives CDR1 SNHLY, CDR2 FYNNEI. V lost 7 bases and J lost 2, with 7 bases in between. The CDR3 is 12 residues long. Here the CDR3 DNA reads TGTGCCAGCAACGAGGACACAGATACGCAGTATTTT. Protein product: CASNEDTDTQYF.

In its sample, this clonotype was seen a few times. The chain has TRBV28 and TRBJ2-3; 7 bases agree with TRBD2. Germline CDR1 reads MDHEN; CDR2 reads SYDVKM. Trimming removed 2 bases from V and 1 base from J; junction bases left unmatched: 6. The CDR3 is 16 residues long. DNA for the CDR3: TGTGCCAGCAGTTTACGCAGCGGGGTAGGCACAGATACGCAGTATTTT. Its protein product is CASSLRSGVGTDTQYF.

In this sample, this clonotype turned up many times. V is TRBV2 and J is TRBJ2-3; D unresolved. CDR3 length: 14 amino acids. Deletions cut 3 bases from V and 6 bases from J, with 13 bases between. Germline CDR1 is SNHLY and CDR2 is FYNNEI. CDR3 in DNA: TGTGCCAGCAGTGAGGTATCGGTAGGGGATACGCAGTATTTT. This translates into CASSEVSVGDTQYF.

This clonotype has more than one count but fewer than ten. This sequence joins TRBV2 and TRBJ1-1; D gene unclear. The CDR3 spans 15 residues. Germline CDR1 reads SNHLY; CDR2 reads FYNNEI. With 2 bases removed from V and 3 bases from J, the gap between germline ends came to 13 bases. As DNA, the CDR3 is TGTGCCAGCAGTGAACAATCGGAGATGGACACTGAAGCTTTCTTT. It translates to CASSEQSEMDTEAFF. Based on the CDR3 plus reference TRBV2 and TRBJ1-1, the full variable domain is EPEVTQTPSHQVTQMGQEVILRCVPISNHLYFYWYRQILGQKVEFLVSFYNNEISEKSEIFDDQFSVERPDGSNFTLKIRSTKLEDSAMYFCASSEQSEMDTEAFFGQGTRLTVV.

The chain joins TRBV7-2 to TRBJ2-3; TRBD2 matches at 7 bases. Germline assignment: CDR1 SGHTA and CDR2 FQGNSA. After removal of 4 bases from V and 2 bases from J, the junction contained 6 bases not matched to a gene. CDR3 size: 15 residues. This CDR3 reads CASSWTSPPTDTQYF. In DNA form, the CDR3 reads TGTGCCAGCAGCTGGACTAGTCCCCCCACAGATACGCAGTATTTT.

This clonotype was seen a few times. V is TRBV5-1 and J is TRBJ2-3; perhaps TRBD2 as D (6 bases). Trimming took off 3 bases at V and 3 bases at J, with 11 bases between the two ends. This CDR3 has 14 residues. CDR1 is SGHRS and CDR2 is YFSETQ in the germline V gene. The CDR3: CASSSSGRTDTQYF. DNA for the CDR3: TGCGCCAGCAGCTCGTCGGGGAGGACAGATACGCAGTATTTT.

The rearrangement links TRBV6-6 to TRBJ1-2, with a weak D call TRBD1 (5 bases). CDR1 is MNHNY, CDR2 SVGAGI, per germline (reference sequence). The V and J ends lost 2 bases and 7 bases respectively, with 23 bases between them. The CDR3 contains 17 residues. In DNA, the CDR3 is TGTGCCAGCAGTTACCCACGGGGGACCGAGAATGGCGGTGGCTACACCTTC. Translation gives CASSYPRGTENGGGYTF.

The V call is TRBV6-5, the J call TRBJ1-6; 7 bases align to TRBD1. The CDR3 consists of 17 residues. The germline CDR1 and CDR2 sequences are MNHEY and SVGAGI. Trimming removed 2 bases from V and 7 bases from J; junction bases left unmatched: 11. The CDR3 sequence: CASSYTTGSNENSPLHF. The CDR3 nucleotides read TGTGCCAGCAGTTACACGACAGGGAGTAATGAGAATTCACCCCTCCACTTT.

This sequence joins TRBV11-2 and TRBJ1-4; perhaps TRBD1 as D (5 bases). Deletions cut 0 bases from V and 10 bases from J, with 15 bases between. The CDR3 is 15 residues long. Germline CDR1 SGHAT, CDR2 FQNNGV. As DNA, the CDR3 is TGTGCCAGCAGCTTAGACTCGACTCAGAGGGGAAAACTGTTTTTT. It yields the protein CASSLDSTQRGKLFF.

In this sample, this clonotype turned up many times. CDR3 sequence: CASSETGELFF. DNA for the CDR3: TGTGCCAGCTCAGAAACCGGGGAGCTGTTTTTT. The chain employs TRBV18 and TRBJ2-2, with D unresolved. With 5 bases removed from V and 5 bases from J, the gap between germline ends came to 3 bases. This CDR3 comprises 11 residues. Germline CDR1 KGHSH, CDR2 LQKENI.

The chain links TRBV5-1 to TRBJ2-7; no firm D call. The germline V gene has CDR1 SGHRS and CDR2 YFSETQ. Trimming removed 4 bases at V and 3 bases at J, with 11 bases between. This CDR3 spans 13 amino acids. The CDR3 nucleotides read TGCGCCAGCAGCGTGACACATAACTACGAGCAGTACTTC. It specifies CASSVTHNYEQYF.

The gene calls are TRBV20-1 and TRBJ2-7, with TRBD1 identical over 10 bases. The ends lost 6 bases at V and 0 bases at J; junction bases unmatched: 5. This CDR3 has 14 residues. CDR1 is DFQATT and CDR2 is SNEGSKA in the germline V gene (reference sequence). The CDR3 is CSAADRGHSYEQYF. The CDR3 bases are TGCAGTGCCGCCGACAGGGGGCACTCCTACGAGCAGTACTTC.

V is TRBV27 and J is TRBJ1-2; D is uncertain. The germline CDR1 and CDR2 sequences are MNHEY and SMNVEV (reference sequence). V lost 1 base and J 2 bases, leaving 11 bases between the germline ends. The CDR3 length is 15 residues. CDR3 in DNA: TGTGCCAGCAGTTTATGGGGAAGGTCGAACTATGGCTACACCTTC. Its protein product is CASSLWGRSNYGYTF.

For this clonotype: A much larger clone lies one base from this, so it may be a read error. CDR3 region: CASSDYYEQFF. The CDR3 DNA reads as TGTGCCAGCAGCGACTACTATGAGCAGTTCTTC. The V and J genes are TRBV5-6 and TRBJ2-1; tentatively, D is TRBD2 (5 bases). The CDR3 is 11 amino acids. Germline lookup yields CDR1 SGHDT and CDR2 YYEEEE.

This clonotype appeared many times. V usage is TRBV6-4 and J usage is TRBJ2-3, with 10 bases identical to TRBD2. Looked up from germline, CDR1 is MRHNA and CDR2 is SNTAGT. This CDR3 region has 15 residues. V lost 0 bases and J lost 4; bases outside the gene matches: 1. Here the CDR3 reads CASSDSSGGPDTQYF. The CDR3 nucleotides are TGTGCCAGCAGTGACTCTAGCGGGGGGCCAGATACGCAGTATTTT.

In its sample, this clonotype was seen a few times. The V gene is TRBV25-1, the J gene TRBJ2-5; TRBD2 matches 10 bases. The CDR3 totals 14 residues. In germline, CDR1 is MGHDK, CDR2 SYGVNS. With 4 bases clipped from V and 5 bases from J, the junction kept 4 bases outside the gene matches. CDR3 protein: CASSGRTSGETQYF. CDR3 bases: TGTGCCAGCAGTGGCCGGACTAGCGGTGAGACCCAGTACTTC.

The chain uses TRBV5-8 and TRBJ2-5; D might be TRBD1 or TRBD2, each matching 5 bases. V lost 1 base, J lost 1 base, and 20 bases lay in between. The CDR3 contains 18 residues. Per the germline V gene, CDR1 is SGHTS and CDR2 is YDEGEE. The CDR3 here is CASSLRPGTQLIQETQYF. The CDR3 DNA is TGTGCCAGCAGCTTGAGGCCAGGGACGCAGCTTATCCAAGAGACCCAGTACTTC.

This clonotype appeared a few times. The V gene is TRBV10-2, the J gene TRBJ1-5; TRBD1 might be the D (5 bases). The CDR3 sequence is 13 residues long. Germline V gene sequence: CDR1 WSHSY, CDR2 SAAADI. V was shortened by 4 bases and J by 7 bases, with 11 bases between the two germline ends. The CDR3 loop is CASSAQWGQPQHF. The CDR3 nucleotides are TGCGCCAGCAGTGCTCAGTGGGGGCAGCCCCAGCATTTT.